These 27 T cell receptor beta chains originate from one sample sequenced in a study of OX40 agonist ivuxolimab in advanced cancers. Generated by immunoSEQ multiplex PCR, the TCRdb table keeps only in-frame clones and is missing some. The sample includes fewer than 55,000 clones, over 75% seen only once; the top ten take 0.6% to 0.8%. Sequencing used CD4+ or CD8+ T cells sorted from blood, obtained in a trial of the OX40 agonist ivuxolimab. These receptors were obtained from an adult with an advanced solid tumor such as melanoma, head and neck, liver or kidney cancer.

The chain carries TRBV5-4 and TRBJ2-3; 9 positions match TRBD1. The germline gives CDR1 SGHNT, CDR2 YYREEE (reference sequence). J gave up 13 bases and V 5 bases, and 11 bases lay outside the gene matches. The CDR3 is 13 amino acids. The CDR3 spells CASRRETGGDKYF. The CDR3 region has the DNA TGTGCCAGCAGGCGGGAGACAGGGGGGGATAAGTATTTT.

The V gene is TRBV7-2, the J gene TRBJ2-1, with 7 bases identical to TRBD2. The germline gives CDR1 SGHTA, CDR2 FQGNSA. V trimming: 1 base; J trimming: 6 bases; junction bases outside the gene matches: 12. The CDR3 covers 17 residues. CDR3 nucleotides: TGTGCCAGCAGCTTAGGCCCGCCCGGGACTACGACCAATGAGCAGTTCTTC. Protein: CASSLGPPGTTTNEQFF.

The CDR3 spells CASSLGGVNTEAFF. The CDR3 bases are TGTGCCAGCAGCTTAGGAGGAGTGAACACTGAAGCTTTCTTT. The chain employs TRBV7-6 and TRBJ1-1; D gene unclear. The germline CDR1 and CDR2 sequences are SGHVS and FNYEAQ. Trimming shortened V by 1 base and J by 0 bases, and 6 bases separated the two germline ends. The CDR3 totals 14 residues.

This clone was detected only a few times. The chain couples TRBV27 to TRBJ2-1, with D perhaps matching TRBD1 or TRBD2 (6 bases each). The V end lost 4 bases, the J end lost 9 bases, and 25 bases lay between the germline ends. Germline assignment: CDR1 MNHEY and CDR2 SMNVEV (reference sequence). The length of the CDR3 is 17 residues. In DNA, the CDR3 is TGTGCCAGCAGTTCTTCATCGGGGGCGATAGGAACAAGTGAGCAGTTCTTC. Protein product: CASSSSSGAIGTSEQFF.

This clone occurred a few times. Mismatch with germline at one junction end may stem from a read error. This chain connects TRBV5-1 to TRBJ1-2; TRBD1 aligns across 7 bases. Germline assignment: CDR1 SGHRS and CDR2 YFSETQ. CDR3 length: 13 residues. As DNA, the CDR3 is TGCGCCAGCAGTTTGGACAGGACCTATGGCTACACCTTC. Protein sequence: CASSLDRTYGYTF. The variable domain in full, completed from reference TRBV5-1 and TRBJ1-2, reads KAGVTQTPRYLIKTRGQQVTLSCSPISGHRSVSWYQQTPGQGLQFLFEYFSETQRNKGNFPGRFSGRQFSNSRSEMNVSTLELGDSALYLCASSLDRTYGYTFGSGTRLTVV.

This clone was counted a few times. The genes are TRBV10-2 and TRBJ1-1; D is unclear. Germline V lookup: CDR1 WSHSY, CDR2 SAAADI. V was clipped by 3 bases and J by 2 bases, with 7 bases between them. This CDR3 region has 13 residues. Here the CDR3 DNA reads TGCGCCAGCAGTGACCCCGCTAACACTGAAGCTTTCTTT. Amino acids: CASSDPANTEAFF.

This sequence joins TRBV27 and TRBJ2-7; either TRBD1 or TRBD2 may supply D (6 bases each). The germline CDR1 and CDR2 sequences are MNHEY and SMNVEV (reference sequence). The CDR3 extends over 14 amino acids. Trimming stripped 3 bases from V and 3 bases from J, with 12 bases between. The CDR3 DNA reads TGTGCCAGCAGTTTCGGGGGACATCTCTACGAGCAGTACTTC. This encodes CASSFGGHLYEQYF.

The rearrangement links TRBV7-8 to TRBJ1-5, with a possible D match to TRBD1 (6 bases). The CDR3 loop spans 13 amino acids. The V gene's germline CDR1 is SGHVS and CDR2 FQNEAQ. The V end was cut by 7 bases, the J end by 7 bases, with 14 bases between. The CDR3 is CASNDRPGQPQHF. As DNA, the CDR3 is TGTGCCAGCAACGACAGGCCGGGGCAGCCCCAGCATTTT.

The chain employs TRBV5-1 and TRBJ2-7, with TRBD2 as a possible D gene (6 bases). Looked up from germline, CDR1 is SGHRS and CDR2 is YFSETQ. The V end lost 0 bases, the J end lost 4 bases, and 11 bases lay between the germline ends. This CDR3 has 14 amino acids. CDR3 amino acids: CASSLDGGRYEQYF. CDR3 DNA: TGCGCCAGCAGCTTGGACGGGGGTCGATACGAGCAGTACTTC.

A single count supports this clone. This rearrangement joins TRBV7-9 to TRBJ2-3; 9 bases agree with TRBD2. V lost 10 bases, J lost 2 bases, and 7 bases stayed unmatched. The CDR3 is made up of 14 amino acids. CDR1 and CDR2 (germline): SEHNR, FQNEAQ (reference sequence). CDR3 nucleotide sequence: TGTGCCACCGCGGCTAGCGGGAACACAGATACGCAGTATTTT. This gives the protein CATAASGNTDTQYF. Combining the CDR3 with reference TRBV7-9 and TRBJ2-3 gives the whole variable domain DTGVSQNPRHKITKRGQNVTFRCDPISEHNRLYWYRQTLGQGPEFLTYFQNEAQLEKSRLLSDRFSAERPKGSFSTLEIQRTEQGDSAMYLCATAASGNTDTQYFGPGTRLTVL.

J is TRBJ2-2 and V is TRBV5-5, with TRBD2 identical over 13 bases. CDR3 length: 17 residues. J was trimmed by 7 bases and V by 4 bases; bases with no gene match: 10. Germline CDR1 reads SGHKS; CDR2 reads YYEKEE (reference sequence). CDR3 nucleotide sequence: TGTGCCAGCAGCCCGCTGACTAGCGGGGGGTTTATCGGGGAGCTGTTTTTT. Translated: CASSPLTSGGFIGELFF.

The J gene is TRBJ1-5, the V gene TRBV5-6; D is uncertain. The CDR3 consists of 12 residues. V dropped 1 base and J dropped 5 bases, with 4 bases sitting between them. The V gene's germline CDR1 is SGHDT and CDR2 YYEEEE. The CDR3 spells CASSLRDQPQHF. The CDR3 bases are TGTGCCAGCAGCTTGCGGGATCAGCCCCAGCATTTT.

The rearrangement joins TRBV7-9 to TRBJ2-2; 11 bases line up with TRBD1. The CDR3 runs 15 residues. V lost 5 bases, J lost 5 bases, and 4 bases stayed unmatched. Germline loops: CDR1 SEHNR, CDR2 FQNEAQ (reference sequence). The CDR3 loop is CASSRDRGGTGELFF. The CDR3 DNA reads TGTGCCAGCAGCCGGGACAGGGGGGGAACCGGGGAGCTGTTTTTT.

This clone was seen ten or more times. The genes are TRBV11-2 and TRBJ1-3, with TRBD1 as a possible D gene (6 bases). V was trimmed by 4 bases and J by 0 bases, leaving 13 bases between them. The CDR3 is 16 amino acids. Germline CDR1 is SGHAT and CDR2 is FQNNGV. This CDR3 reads CASSWSGASSGNTIYF. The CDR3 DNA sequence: TGTGCCAGCAGCTGGTCAGGGGCCTCCTCTGGAAACACCATATATTTT. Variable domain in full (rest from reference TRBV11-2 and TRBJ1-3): EAGVAQSPRYKIIEKRQSVAFWCNPISGHATLYWYQQILGQGPKLLIQFQNNGVVDDSQLPKDRFSAERLKGVDSTLKIQPAKLEDSAVYLCASSWSGASSGNTIYFGEGSWLTVV.

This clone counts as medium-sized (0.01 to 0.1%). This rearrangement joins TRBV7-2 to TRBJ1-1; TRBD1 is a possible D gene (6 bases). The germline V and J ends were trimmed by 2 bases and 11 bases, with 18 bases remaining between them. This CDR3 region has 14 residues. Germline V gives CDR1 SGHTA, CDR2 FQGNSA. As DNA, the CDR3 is TGTGCCAGCAGCTTAAGTGGGAAGGGGGATCCGGCTTTCTTT. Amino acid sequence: CASSLSGKGDPAFF.

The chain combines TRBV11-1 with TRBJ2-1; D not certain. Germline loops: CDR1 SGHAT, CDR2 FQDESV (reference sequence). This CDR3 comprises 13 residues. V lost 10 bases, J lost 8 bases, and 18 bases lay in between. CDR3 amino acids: CATSDTLGYEQFF. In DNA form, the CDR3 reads TGTGCCACCTCAGACACCCTAGGGTATGAGCAGTTCTTC.

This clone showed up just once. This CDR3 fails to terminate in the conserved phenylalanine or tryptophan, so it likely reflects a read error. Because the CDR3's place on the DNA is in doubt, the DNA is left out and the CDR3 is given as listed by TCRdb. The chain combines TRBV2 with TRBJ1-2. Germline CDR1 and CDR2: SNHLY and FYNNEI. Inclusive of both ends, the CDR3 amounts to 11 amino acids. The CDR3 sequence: CASSLETASVT.

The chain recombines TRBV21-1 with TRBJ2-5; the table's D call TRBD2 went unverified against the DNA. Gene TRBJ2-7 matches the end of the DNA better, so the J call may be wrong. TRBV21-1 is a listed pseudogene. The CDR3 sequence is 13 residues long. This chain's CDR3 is CASWCGGGYEQYF. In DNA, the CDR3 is TGTGCCAGCTGGTGCGGGGGCGGGTACGAGCAGTACTTC.

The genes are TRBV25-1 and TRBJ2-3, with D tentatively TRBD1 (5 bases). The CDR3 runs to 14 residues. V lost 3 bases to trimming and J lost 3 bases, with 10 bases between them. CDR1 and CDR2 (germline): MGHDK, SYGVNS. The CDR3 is CASSDMTATDTQYF. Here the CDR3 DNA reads TGTGCCAGCAGTGATATGACAGCGACAGATACGCAGTATTTT.

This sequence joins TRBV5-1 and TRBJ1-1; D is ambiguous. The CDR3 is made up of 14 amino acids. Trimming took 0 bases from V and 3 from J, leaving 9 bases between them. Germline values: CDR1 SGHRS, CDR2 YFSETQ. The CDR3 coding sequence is TGCGCCAGCAGCTTGGCCGACACGGACACTGAAGCTTTCTTT. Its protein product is CASSLADTDTEAFF.

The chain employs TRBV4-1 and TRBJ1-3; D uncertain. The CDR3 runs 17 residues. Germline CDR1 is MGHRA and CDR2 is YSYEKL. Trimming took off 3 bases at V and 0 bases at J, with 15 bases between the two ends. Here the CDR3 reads CASSQAPSLTSGNTIYF. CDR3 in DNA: TGCGCCAGCAGCCAGGCCCCGTCTCTGACCTCTGGAAACACCATATATTTT.

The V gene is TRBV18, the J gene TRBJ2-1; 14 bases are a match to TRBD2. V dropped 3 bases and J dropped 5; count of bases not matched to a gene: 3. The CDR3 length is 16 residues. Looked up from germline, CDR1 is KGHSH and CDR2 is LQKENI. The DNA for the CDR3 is TGTGCCAGCTCACCCCGACTAGCGGGGGGGGACAATGAGCAGTTCTTC. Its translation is CASSPRLAGGDNEQFF.

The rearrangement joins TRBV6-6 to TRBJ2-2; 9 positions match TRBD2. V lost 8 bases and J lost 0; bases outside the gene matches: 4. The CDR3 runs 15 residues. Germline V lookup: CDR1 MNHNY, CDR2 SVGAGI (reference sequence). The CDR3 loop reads CASPSGEANTGELFF. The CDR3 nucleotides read TGTGCCAGCCCTAGCGGGGAAGCGAACACCGGGGAGCTGTTTTTT.

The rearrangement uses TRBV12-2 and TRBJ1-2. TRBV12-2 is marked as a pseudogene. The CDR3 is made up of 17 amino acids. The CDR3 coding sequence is TGTGCAAGTCGCTTATCTACGACAGCACAGAGGGTCTATGGCTACACCTTC. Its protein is CASRLSTTAQRVYGYTF.

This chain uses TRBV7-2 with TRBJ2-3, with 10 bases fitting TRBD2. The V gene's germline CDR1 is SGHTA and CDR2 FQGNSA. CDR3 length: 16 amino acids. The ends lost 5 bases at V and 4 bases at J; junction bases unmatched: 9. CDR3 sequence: CASSLQAGGPADTQYF. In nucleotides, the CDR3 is TGTGCCAGCAGCCTTCAAGCGGGGGGGCCTGCAGATACGCAGTATTTT.

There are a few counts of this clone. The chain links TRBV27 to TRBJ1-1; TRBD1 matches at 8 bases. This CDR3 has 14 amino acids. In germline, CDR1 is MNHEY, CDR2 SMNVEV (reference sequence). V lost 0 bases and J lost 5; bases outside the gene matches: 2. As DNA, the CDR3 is TGTGCCAGCAGTTTATCTTGGGACAGGACTGAAGCTTTCTTT. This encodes CASSLSWDRTEAFF.

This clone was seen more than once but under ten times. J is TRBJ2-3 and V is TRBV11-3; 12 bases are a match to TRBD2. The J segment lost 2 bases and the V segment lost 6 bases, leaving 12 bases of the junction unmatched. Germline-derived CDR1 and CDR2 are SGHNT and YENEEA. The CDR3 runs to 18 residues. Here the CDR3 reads CASSPGLGTSGPTDTQYF. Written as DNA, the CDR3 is TGTGCCAGCAGTCCCGGCCTCGGGACTAGCGGGCCCACAGATACGCAGTATTTT.